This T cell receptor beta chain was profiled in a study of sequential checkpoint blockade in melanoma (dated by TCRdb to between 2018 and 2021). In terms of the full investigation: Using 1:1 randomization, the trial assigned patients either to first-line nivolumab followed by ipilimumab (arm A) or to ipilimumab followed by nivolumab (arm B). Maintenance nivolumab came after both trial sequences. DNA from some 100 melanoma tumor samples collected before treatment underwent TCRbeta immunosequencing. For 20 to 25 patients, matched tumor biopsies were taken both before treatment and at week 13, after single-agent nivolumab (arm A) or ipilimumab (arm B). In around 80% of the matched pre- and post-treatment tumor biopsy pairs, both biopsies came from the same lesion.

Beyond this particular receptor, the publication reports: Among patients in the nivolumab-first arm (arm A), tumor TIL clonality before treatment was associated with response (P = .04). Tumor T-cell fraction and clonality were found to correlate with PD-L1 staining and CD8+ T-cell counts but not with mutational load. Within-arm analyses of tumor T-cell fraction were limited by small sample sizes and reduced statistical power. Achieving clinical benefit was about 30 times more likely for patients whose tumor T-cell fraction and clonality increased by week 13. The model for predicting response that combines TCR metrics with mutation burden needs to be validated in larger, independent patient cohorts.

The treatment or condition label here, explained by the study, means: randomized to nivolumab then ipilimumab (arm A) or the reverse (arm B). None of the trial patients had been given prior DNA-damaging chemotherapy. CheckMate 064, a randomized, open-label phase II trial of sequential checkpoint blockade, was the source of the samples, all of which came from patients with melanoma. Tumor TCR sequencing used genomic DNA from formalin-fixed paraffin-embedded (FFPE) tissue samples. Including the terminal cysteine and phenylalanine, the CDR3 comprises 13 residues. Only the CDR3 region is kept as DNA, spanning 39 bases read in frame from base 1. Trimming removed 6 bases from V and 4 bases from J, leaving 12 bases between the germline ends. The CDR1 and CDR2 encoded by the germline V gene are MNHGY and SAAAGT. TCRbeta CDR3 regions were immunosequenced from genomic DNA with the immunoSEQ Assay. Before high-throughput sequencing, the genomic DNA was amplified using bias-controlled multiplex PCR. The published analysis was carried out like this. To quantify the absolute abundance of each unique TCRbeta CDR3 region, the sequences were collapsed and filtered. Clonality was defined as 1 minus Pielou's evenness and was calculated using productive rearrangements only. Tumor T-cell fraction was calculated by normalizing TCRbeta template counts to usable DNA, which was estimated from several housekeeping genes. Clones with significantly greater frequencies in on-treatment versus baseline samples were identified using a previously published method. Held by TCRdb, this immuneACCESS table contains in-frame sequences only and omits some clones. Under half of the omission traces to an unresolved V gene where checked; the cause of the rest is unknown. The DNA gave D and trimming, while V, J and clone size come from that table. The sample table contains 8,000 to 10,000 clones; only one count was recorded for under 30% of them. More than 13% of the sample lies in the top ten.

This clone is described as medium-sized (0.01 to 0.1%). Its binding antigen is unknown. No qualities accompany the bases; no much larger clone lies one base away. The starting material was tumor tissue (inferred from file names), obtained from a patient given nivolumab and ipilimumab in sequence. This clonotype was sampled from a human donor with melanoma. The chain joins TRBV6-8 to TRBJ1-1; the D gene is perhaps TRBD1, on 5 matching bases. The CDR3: CASSSTGGTEAFF. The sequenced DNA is TGTGCCAGCAGCTCCACGGGGGGCACTGAAGCTTTCTTT.